The 31 T cell receptor beta chains below all came from one sample that was sequenced in a study of CD8 T cells in ankylosing spondylitis. Study-level points and caveats: A TCR beta motif of about eight highly homologous variants appeared characteristic of ankylosing spondylitis blood.

In TCRdb, the 5' RACE reads were re-called with MiXCR into one record per CDR3 protein. This sample carries under 950,000 distinct CDR3 sequences, 15% to 20% of them seen once, and the ten largest clones take 19%. Which antigens these TCRs recognize remains unknown. Sequenced input: blood, either unsorted or a sorted T cell fraction (not recorded which). These receptors were obtained from a male donor with ankylosing spondylitis.

The V and J genes are TRBV27 and TRBJ1-1; 8 positions match TRBD1. Trimming took 3 bases from V and 5 from J; bases not matched to a gene: 8. Germline V CDR1 and CDR2: MNHEY, SMNVEV (reference sequence). The CDR3 covers 15 residues. The CDR3 is CASSLGQGARTEAFF. CDR3 coding DNA: TGTGCCAGCAGTTTGGGTCAGGGGGCGCGAACTGAAGCTTTCTTT.

The chain combines TRBV5-1 with TRBJ1-3; no clear D. Trimming shortened V by 0 bases and J by 4 bases, and 14 bases separated the two germline ends. The CDR3 sequence is 16 residues long. Germline CDR1 is SGHRS and CDR2 is YFSETQ. CDR3 amino acids: CASSLEGYFGGNTIYF. In nucleotides, the CDR3 is TGCGCCAGCAGCTTGGAGGGTTACTTCGGAGGAAACACCATATATTTT.

CDR3 sequence reads: CASSLVLIAGGPFSKNIQYF. The CDR3 DNA reads TGTGCCAGCAGCTTAGTCCTCATAGCGGGAGGGCCTTTTTCCAAAAACATTCAGTACTTC. The chain employs TRBV11-2 and TRBJ2-4; 11 bases line up with TRBD2. Germline CDR1 is SGHAT and CDR2 is FQNNGV. V was pared by 1 base and J by 2 bases, with 13 bases of the junction left unmatched. The CDR3 is 20 amino acids.

This clonotype came up many times. This sequence joins TRBV29-1 and TRBJ2-7, with TRBD2 matching 14 bases. The germline CDR1 and CDR2 sequences are SQVTM and ANQGSEA. This CDR3 is built from 16 residues. Trimming at V came to 8 bases and at J to 2 bases, leaving 11 bases not matched to a gene. Here the CDR3 reads CSTGLAGVLGTYEQYF. The CDR3 DNA follows: TGCAGCACGGGACTAGCGGGAGTATTGGGAACCTACGAGCAGTACTTC.

The gene calls are TRBV5-6 and TRBJ2-3; D not resolved. There are 14 residues in the CDR3. From germline, CDR1 is SGHDT and CDR2 YYEEEE. Trimming pared 4 bases from V and 2 bases from J, leaving 11 bases between. CDR3 sequence: CASSRSLDTDTQYF. For the CDR3, the DNA is TGTGCCAGCAGCAGGTCTCTCGACACAGATACGCAGTATTTT.

A few counts support this clonotype. The chain has TRBV5-1 and TRBJ2-1; TRBD1 agrees at 9 bases. After removal of 3 bases from V and 8 bases from J, the junction contained 9 bases not matched to a gene. This CDR3 region has 15 residues. Germline V gene data show CDR1 as SGHRS and CDR2 as YFSETQ. The CDR3: CASSSGQGGFHEQFF. In DNA, the CDR3 is TGCGCCAGCAGCTCGGGACAGGGCGGATTTCATGAGCAGTTCTTC.

The V and J genes are TRBV12-3 or TRBV12-4 and TRBJ2-3; 8 bases match TRBD1. Losses at the gene ends were 0 bases for V and 3 bases for J; bases not matched to a gene: 8. This CDR3 spans 17 amino acids. CDR3 coding DNA: TGTGCCAGCAGTTTAGCGTCCGGCAGGGGGCCAACAGATACGCAGTATTTT. Its protein product is CASSLASGRGPTDTQYF.

The rearrangement uses TRBV6-1 and TRBJ1-1; D is unresolved. CDR3 length equals 15 residues. The germline V and J ends were trimmed by 6 bases and 1 base, with 15 bases remaining between them. Germline-derived CDR1 and CDR2 are MNHNS and SASEGT. This CDR3 reads CASSPTTTQNTEAFF. DNA for the CDR3: TGTGCCAGCAGCCCCACAACAACACAGAACACTGAAGCTTTCTTT.

The gene calls are TRBV7-9 and TRBJ2-3, with D possibly being TRBD2 (6 bases). Germline lookup yields CDR1 SEHNR and CDR2 FQNEAQ (reference sequence). This CDR3 comprises 12 residues. V was shortened by 10 bases and J by 2 bases, with 10 bases between the two germline ends. This CDR3 reads CATGVPTDTQYF. The CDR3 DNA reads as TGTGCCACGGGGGTTCCCACAGATACGCAGTATTTT.

The chain uses TRBV12-3 or TRBV12-4 and TRBJ2-2; TRBD2 agrees at 7 bases. The junction had 9 bases not matched to a gene; V was cut back by 0 bases and J by 5 bases. This CDR3 is built from 17 residues. CDR3 residues: CASSLAGSGGGTGELFF. Written as DNA, the CDR3 is TGTGCCAGCAGTTTAGCCGGGTCGGGAGGAGGTACCGGGGAGCTGTTTTTT.

V and J are TRBV10-3 and TRBJ2-5; TRBD2 might be the D (6 bases). Germline CDR1 reads ENHRY; CDR2 reads SYGVKD. CDR3 length: 16 residues. V was trimmed by 0 bases and J by 5 bases, leaving 16 bases between them. The CDR3 reads CAISESGGGALETQYF. CDR3 sequence (DNA): TGTGCCATCAGTGAGTCGGGTGGAGGGGCGCTTGAGACCCAGTACTTC.

J is TRBJ2-1 and V is TRBV27, with D uncertain. The CDR3 is 12 amino acids. Germline loops: CDR1 MNHEY, CDR2 SMNVEV (reference sequence). The V and J ends lost 5 bases and 5 bases respectively, with 7 bases between them. The CDR3 reads CASSLTHNEQFF. The DNA of the CDR3 is TGTGCCAGCAGTCTCACGCACAATGAGCAGTTCTTC.

The genes are TRBV28 and TRBJ2-2; 8 bases agree with TRBD1. CDR1 MDHEN and CDR2 SYDVKM come from the germline V gene. The CDR3 has 15 amino acids. V lost 4 bases, J lost 7 bases, and 8 bases stayed unmatched. This CDR3 is CASSSYRGTGGELFF. The CDR3 coding sequence is TGTGCCAGCAGTTCATACAGGGGGACGGGCGGGGAGCTGTTTTTT.

The sample holds a few counts of this clonotype. The J gene is TRBJ1-5, the V gene TRBV7-2; TRBD1 might be the D (5 bases). V lost 6 bases and J 1 base, leaving 13 bases between the germline ends. The CDR3 has 15 residues. Germline V lookup: CDR1 SGHTA, CDR2 FQGNSA. CDR3 sequence: CASSDRGGSNQPQHF. The CDR3 DNA is TGTGCCAGCAGTGACCGTGGGGGGAGCAATCAGCCCCAGCATTTT. Variable domain in full (rest from reference TRBV7-2 and TRBJ1-5): GAGVSQSPSNKVTEKGKDVELRCDPISGHTALYWYRQSLGQGLEFLIYFQGNSAPDKSGLPSDRFSAERTGGSVSTLTIQRTQQEDSAVYLCASSDRGGSNQPQHFGDGTRLSIL.

The genes are TRBV20-1 and TRBJ2-1; no reliable D call. Germline V gene data show CDR1 as DFQATT and CDR2 as SNEGSKA (reference sequence). Trimming removed 6 bases from V and 5 bases from J, with 8 bases in between. The CDR3 totals 11 residues. The CDR3 DNA follows: TGCAGTGCACCAGAAAACAATGAGCAGTTCTTC. It is translated as CSAPENNEQFF.

This clonotype was observed a few times. The V gene is TRBV7-2, the J gene TRBJ2-7, with 8 nucleotides matching TRBD2. V was pared by 1 base and J by 3 bases, with 2 bases of the junction left unmatched. The CDR3 is 14 amino acids. The germline V gene encodes CDR1 SGHTA and CDR2 FQGNSA. The CDR3 reads CASSLVGLDYEQYF. The CDR3 bases are TGTGCCAGCAGCTTAGTGGGACTAGACTACGAGCAGTACTTC.

The chain uses TRBV20-1 and TRBJ1-3, with a tentative D call TRBD1 (5 bases). There are 14 residues in the CDR3. CDR1 and CDR2 from the germline V gene are DFQATT and SNEGSKA (reference sequence). The ends were cut back, 1 base at V and 0 bases at J, with 7 bases in the middle. The CDR3 DNA reads TGCAGTGCTAGAGGGGGGTCCTCTGGAAACACCATATATTTT. Residues: CSARGGSSGNTIYF.

This clonotype turned up a few times. The genes are TRBV29-1 and TRBJ2-7; TRBD1 matches at 9 bases. CDR1 SQVTM and CDR2 ANQGSEA come from the germline V gene. This CDR3 has 14 amino acids. J gave up 0 bases and V 3 bases, and 3 bases lay outside the gene matches. The CDR3 sequence is CSVEGQGSSYEQYF. The CDR3 DNA reads as TGCAGCGTTGAGGGACAGGGAAGCTCCTACGAGCAGTACTTC.

The genes are TRBV19 and TRBJ1-2; D possibly corresponds to TRBD1 (6 bases). Trimming removed 5 bases from V and 3 bases from J, with 16 bases in between. The length of the CDR3 is 15 residues. Per the germline V gene, CDR1 is LNHDA and CDR2 is SQIVND (reference sequence). The CDR3 coding sequence is TGTGCCAGTAGTTCCCGGGACATCGAGTACTATGGCTACACCTTC. It is translated as CASSSRDIEYYGYTF.

The V call is TRBV12-3 or TRBV12-4, the J call TRBJ1-4; no definite D call. The V end was cut by 6 bases, the J end by 3 bases, with 2 bases between. The CDR3 extends over 11 amino acids. CDR3 sequence: CASRANEKLFF. The CDR3, as DNA: TGTGCCAGCAGGGCTAATGAAAAACTGTTTTTT.

This clonotype was detected a few times. The rearrangement links TRBV9 to TRBJ2-1; 10 nucleotides line up with TRBD2. The CDR3 runs to 16 residues. Looked up from germline, CDR1 is SGDLS and CDR2 is YYNGEE. V was pared by 7 bases and J by 6 bases, with 13 bases of the junction left unmatched. The CDR3 is CASRLAGARRANEQFF. The CDR3 DNA is TGTGCCAGCCGTCTAGCGGGAGCTCGTAGGGCCAATGAGCAGTTCTTC.

The V and J genes are TRBV12-5 and TRBJ2-7, with a weak D call TRBD2 (5 bases). This CDR3 has 13 amino acids. The germline gives CDR1 LGHNT, CDR2 FRNRAP. Trimming pared 4 bases from V and 0 bases from J, leaving 7 bases between. CDR3: CASGSGNSYEQYF. As DNA, the CDR3 is TGTGCTAGTGGTTCGGGGAACTCCTACGAGCAGTACTTC.

The V and J genes are TRBV5-1 and TRBJ1-4, with D uncertain. The germline gives CDR1 SGHRS, CDR2 YFSETQ. The CDR3 contains 15 residues. Trimming shortened V by 0 bases and J by 3 bases, and 9 bases separated the two germline ends. The CDR3 sequence is CASSLGPAANEKLFF. DNA of the CDR3: TGCGCCAGCAGCTTGGGCCCGGCGGCTAATGAAAAACTGTTTTTT.

This clonotype turned up a few times. The gene calls are TRBV28 and TRBJ2-7, with unresolved D. V gave up 6 bases and J gave up 8 bases, with 11 bases separating them. The CDR3 has 11 amino acids. CDR1 is MDHEN, CDR2 SYDVKM, per germline. In nucleotides, the CDR3 is TGTGCCAGCAGGTCAGACATCCAGCAGTACTTC. Residues: CASRSDIQQYF.

The chain has TRBV20-1 and TRBJ2-5; TRBD1 agrees at 7 bases. The CDR3 sequence is 12 residues long. The V segment lost 6 bases and the J segment 4 bases; nucleotides outside the gene matches: 5. Germline V gene sequence: CDR1 DFQATT, CDR2 SNEGSKA (reference sequence). DNA of the CDR3: TGCAGTGCCCACGCAGGGGGAGAGACCCAGTACTTC. This codes for CSAHAGGETQYF.

This clonotype occurred a few times. The rearrangement joins TRBV5-1 to TRBJ1-4; TRBD1 aligns across 9 bases. This CDR3 contains 15 residues. The V and J ends lost 4 bases and 7 bases, in that order; junction bases with no gene match: 8. CDR1 is SGHRS, CDR2 YFSETQ, per germline. As DNA, the CDR3 is TGCGCCAGCAGCCAACCCGGGACAGGGCTTGAAAAACTGTTTTTT. It specifies CASSQPGTGLEKLFF.

This clonotype was picked up a small number of times. The chain's CDR3 is CASSLAAGRFNGYTF. The DNA for the CDR3 is TGTGCCAGCAGCTTAGCGGCGGGAAGATTCAATGGCTACACCTTC. V and J are TRBV7-9 and TRBJ1-2; D unclear. In germline, CDR1 is SEHNR, CDR2 FQNEAQ (reference sequence). V lost 0 bases to trimming and J lost 6 bases, with 14 bases between them. This CDR3 has 15 residues.

The chain recombines TRBV5-1 with TRBJ2-2, with TRBD2 as a possible D gene (6 bases). This CDR3 comprises 14 residues. V lost 3 bases and J 1 base, leaving 7 bases between the germline ends. CDR1 and CDR2 (germline): SGHRS, YFSETQ. CDR3 region: CASSWDWNTGELFF. The CDR3 coding sequence is TGCGCCAGCAGCTGGGACTGGAACACCGGGGAGCTGTTTTTT.

V is TRBV11-2 and J is TRBJ2-7, with D perhaps TRBD1 (6 bases). Deletions cut 5 bases from V and 0 bases from J, with 17 bases between. The CDR3 has 16 residues. From germline, CDR1 is SGHAT and CDR2 FQNNGV. The CDR3 nucleotides read TGTGCCAGCAGCCCAAACGGACAGTTTAGCTCCTACGAGCAGTACTTC. Its translation: CASSPNGQFSSYEQYF.

This clonotype was seen only a few times. The chain recombines TRBV4-2 with TRBJ1-2; 9 bases line up with TRBD1. Germline assignment: CDR1 LGHNA and CDR2 YNFKEQ. The CDR3 sequence is 15 residues long. With V trimmed by 4 bases and J by 10 bases, 13 bases remained unmatched. For the CDR3, the DNA is TGTGCCAGCAGCCCCCACTCGGGACAGGGTGTTGTCTACACCTTC. It is translated as CASSPHSGQGVVYTF.

The gene calls are TRBV24-1 and TRBJ2-5; 7 positions agree with TRBD1. V shed 4 bases, J shed 5 bases, and the junction held 9 bases outside the gene matches. CDR3 length: 15 amino acids. CDR1 and CDR2 from the germline V gene are KGHDR and SFDVKD. This chain's CDR3 is CATSDGTVGWETQYF. The CDR3 bases are TGTGCCACCAGTGACGGGACAGTAGGTTGGGAGACCCAGTACTTC.